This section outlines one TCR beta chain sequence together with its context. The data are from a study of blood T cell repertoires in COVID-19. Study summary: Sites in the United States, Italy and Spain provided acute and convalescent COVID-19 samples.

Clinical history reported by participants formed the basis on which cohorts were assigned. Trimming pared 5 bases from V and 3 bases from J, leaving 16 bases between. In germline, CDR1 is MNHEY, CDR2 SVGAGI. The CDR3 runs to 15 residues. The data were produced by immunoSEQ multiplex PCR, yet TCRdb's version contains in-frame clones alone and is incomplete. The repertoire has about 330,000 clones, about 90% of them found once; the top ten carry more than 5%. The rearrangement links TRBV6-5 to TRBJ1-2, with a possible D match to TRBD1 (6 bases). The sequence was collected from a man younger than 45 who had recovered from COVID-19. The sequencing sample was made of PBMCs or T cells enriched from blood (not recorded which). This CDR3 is CASSKNGQTDYGYTF. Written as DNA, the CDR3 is TGTGCCAGCAGTAAGAACGGACAGACCGACTATGGCTACACCTTC.